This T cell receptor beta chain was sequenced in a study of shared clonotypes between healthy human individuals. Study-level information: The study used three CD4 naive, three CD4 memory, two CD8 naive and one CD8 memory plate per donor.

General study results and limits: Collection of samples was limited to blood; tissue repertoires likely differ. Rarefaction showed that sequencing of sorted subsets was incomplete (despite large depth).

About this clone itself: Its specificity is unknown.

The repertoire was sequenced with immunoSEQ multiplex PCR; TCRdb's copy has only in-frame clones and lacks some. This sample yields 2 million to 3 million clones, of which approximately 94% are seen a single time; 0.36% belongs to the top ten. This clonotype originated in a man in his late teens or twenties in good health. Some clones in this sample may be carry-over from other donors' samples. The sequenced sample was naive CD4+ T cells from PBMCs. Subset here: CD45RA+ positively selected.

The DNA for the CDR3 is TGTGCCCGGACGGCACGGGCGGGTTGGGGCAATCAGCCCCAGCATTTT. It codes for CARTARAGWGNQPQHF. This chain uses TRBV30 with TRBJ1-5; D gene uncertain. The V gene lost 8 bases and the J gene lost 2 bases, with 22 bases spanning the gap. The CDR3 runs to 16 residues. Germline assignment: CDR1 GTSNPN and CDR2 SVGIG (reference sequence).